The 19 T cell receptor beta chains listed next were all sequenced from one sample in a study of OX40 agonist ivuxolimab in advanced cancers. Some clones are missing from TCRdb's copy, which holds only in-frame ones; the method was immunoSEQ multiplex PCR. The table shows 11,000 to 15,000 clones, with roughly 75% occurring only once. Sequenced here: CD4+ or CD8+ T cells sorted from blood, sampled in a trial of the OX40 agonist ivuxolimab. The source is an adult with an advanced solid tumor such as melanoma, head and neck, liver or kidney cancer.

The chain recombines TRBV11-3 with TRBJ1-5; the match to TRBD1 covers 9 bases. This CDR3 contains 15 residues. Germline loops: CDR1 SGHNT, CDR2 YENEEA. With V trimmed by 5 bases and J by 1 base, 3 bases remained unmatched. The CDR3 is CASSPTGGSNQPQHF. As DNA, the CDR3 is TGTGCCAGCAGCCCAACAGGGGGCAGCAATCAGCCCCAGCATTTT.

The chain recombines TRBV27 with TRBJ1-4, with D tentatively TRBD1 (5 bases). This CDR3 contains 14 residues. V lost 2 bases to trimming and J lost 10 bases, with 14 bases between them. Germline CDR1 is MNHEY and CDR2 is SMNVEV (reference sequence). CDR3 sequence: CASSLIGDPGKLFF. Written as DNA, the CDR3 is TGTGCCAGCAGTTTAATCGGGGACCCCGGAAAACTGTTTTTT. The full variable domain, in which reference TRBV27 and TRBJ1-4 provide the parts outside the CDR3, is EAQVTQNPRYLITVTGKKLTVTCSQNMNHEYMSWYRQDPGLGLRQIYYSMNVEVTDKGDVPEGYKVSRKEKRNFPLILESPSPNQTSLYFCASSLIGDPGKLFFGSGTQLSVL.

V usage is TRBV6-1 and J usage is TRBJ2-3, with a tentative D call TRBD2 (5 bases). CDR1 and CDR2 (germline): MNHNS, SASEGT. The CDR3 has 14 residues. Trimming took off 3 bases at V and 4 bases at J, with 11 bases between the two ends. The CDR3 coding sequence is TGTGCCAGCAGTGACTCCCCGGGATCAGATACGCAGTATTTT. Translated: CASSDSPGSDTQYF.

The chain carries TRBV1 and TRBJ1-5; no DNA check was done on the table's D call, TRBD1. TRBV1 is recorded as a pseudogene. This CDR3 has 18 amino acids. This CDR3 is CTSSQPPEMTGPNQPQHF. In DNA, the CDR3 is TGCACCAGCAGCCAACCCCCTGAAATGACAGGGCCCAATCAGCCCCAGCATTTT.

V and J are TRBV4-1 and TRBJ2-7; maybe TRBD2 (5 bases). This CDR3 comprises 15 residues. V lost 2 bases to trimming and J lost 1 base, with 12 bases between them. Germline V gene sequence: CDR1 MGHRA, CDR2 YSYEKL. DNA of the CDR3: TGCGCCAGCAGCCAACGGCCCACGGGGTCCTACGAGCAGTACTTC. Its translation is CASSQRPTGSYEQYF.

This clone has more than one count but fewer than ten. V usage is TRBV7-2 and J usage is TRBJ2-2; D is unresolved. CDR1 SGHTA and CDR2 FQGNSA come from the germline V gene. Trimming left V 5 bases short and J 4 bases short, with 5 bases between. The CDR3 totals 12 residues. Here the CDR3 DNA reads TGTGCCAGCAGCCGGGTCACCGGGGAGCTGTTTTTT. Its protein is CASSRVTGELFF. Drawing the rest from reference TRBV7-2 and TRBJ2-2, the complete variable domain is GAGVSQSPSNKVTEKGKDVELRCDPISGHTALYWYRQSLGQGLEFLIYFQGNSAPDKSGLPSDRFSAERTGGSVSTLTIQRTQQEDSAVYLCASSRVTGELFFGEGSRLTVL.

This clone is a singleton in its sample. The genes are TRBV11-2 and TRBJ1-1; TRBD1 is a possible D gene (5 bases). CDR1 is SGHAT and CDR2 is FQNNGV in the germline V gene. The CDR3 length is 15 residues. Deletions cut 7 bases from V and 3 bases from J, with 18 bases between. Here the CDR3 DNA reads TGTGCCAGCACAGCTTGGAGAGGGGCGGACACTGAAGCTTTCTTT. Translated, it gives CASTAWRGADTEAFF.

This clone was observed once. The rearrangement joins TRBV7-3 to TRBJ2-7, with TRBD1 matching 7 bases. After removal of 3 bases from V and 2 bases from J, the junction contained 1 base not matched to a gene. Germline V CDR1 and CDR2: SGHTA, FQGTGA. The CDR3 length is 13 residues. The CDR3 loop reads CASSLTGPYEQYF. The CDR3 DNA reads as TGTGCCAGCAGCTTGACAGGGCCCTACGAGCAGTACTTC.

This sequence joins TRBV2 and TRBJ2-2, with 10 positions matching TRBD1. Germline lookup yields CDR1 SNHLY and CDR2 FYNNEI. The V gene end was trimmed by 1 base and the J gene end by 7 bases; junction bases not matched to a gene: 3. CDR3 size: 15 residues. The CDR3 region is CASSEGQGAFGELFF. The CDR3 nucleotides are TGTGCCAGCAGTGAAGGACAGGGGGCTTTCGGGGAGCTGTTTTTT.

J is TRBJ2-2 and V is TRBV5-5, with D possibly TRBD2 on 6 matching bases. The CDR3 has 14 residues. V shed 4 bases and J shed 6 bases, with 13 bases lying between them. Germline-derived CDR1 and CDR2 are SGHKS and YYEKEE (reference sequence). DNA for the CDR3: TGTGCCAGCAGCCGCCGGGACTCGGCCGGGGAGCTGTTTTTT. Its translation: CASSRRDSAGELFF.

The rearrangement links TRBV4-1 to TRBJ2-7, with a possible D match to TRBD2 (6 bases). V was shortened by 5 bases and J by 4 bases, with 12 bases between the two germline ends. The germline V gene encodes CDR1 MGHRA and CDR2 YSYEKL. CDR3 length equals 13 residues. CDR3 nucleotides: TGCGCCAGCAGCGAACGGGAGTGGTACGAGCAGTACTTC. This translates into CASSEREWYEQYF.

The rearrangement links TRBV10-3 to TRBJ1-2; D unresolved. Germline CDR1 ENHRY, CDR2 SYGVKD. V was trimmed by 2 bases and J by 4 bases, leaving 11 bases between them. The CDR3 has 14 amino acids. In DNA, the CDR3 is TGTGCCATCAGTGAGACGGTCGAACGCTATGGCTACACCTTC. This codes for CAISETVERYGYTF.

The chain joins TRBV27 to TRBJ2-7, with 8 bases lining up with TRBD1. Looked up from germline, CDR1 is MNHEY and CDR2 is SMNVEV (reference sequence). CDR3 length equals 14 residues. Trimming at V came to 5 bases and at J to 7 bases, leaving 10 bases not matched to a gene. DNA for the CDR3: TGTGCCAGCAGTCCTCAGGGGGCAGCAAGGGAGCAGTACTTC. Its protein is CASSPQGAAREQYF.

V and J are TRBV7-8 and TRBJ2-3; TRBD2 agrees at 13 bases. Germline V gene lookup returns CDR1 SGHVS and CDR2 FQNEAQ. The CDR3 totals 18 residues. Germline trimming cut 4 bases from V and 3 bases from J; bases unmatched to any gene: 10. Here the CDR3 reads CASSSGLAGISKTDTQYF. The CDR3, as DNA: TGTGCCAGCAGCTCGGGACTAGCGGGAATCTCGAAAACAGATACGCAGTATTTT.

The J gene is TRBJ2-7, the V gene TRBV29-1; 7 bases map to TRBD2. The germline V gene encodes CDR1 SQVTM and CDR2 ANQGSEA. V was clipped by 7 bases and J by 0 bases; unmatched bases: 6. This CDR3 is built from 13 residues. CDR3 in amino acids: CSASGGSSYEQYF. DNA of the CDR3: TGCAGCGCCTCTGGCGGGAGCTCCTACGAGCAGTACTTC.

The chain's CDR3 is CAWTEGATEQFF. The DNA for the CDR3 is TGTGCCTGGACTGAGGGCGCGACTGAGCAGTTCTTC. The V gene is TRBV30, the J gene TRBJ2-1, with D perhaps matching TRBD2 (5 bases). CDR1 is GTSNPN, CDR2 SVGIG, per germline (reference sequence). The CDR3 runs to 12 residues. Between the trimmed V and J ends, which lost 4 bases and 9 bases, there was a span of 13 bases.

The rearrangement links TRBV19 to TRBJ1-2; 8 nucleotides match TRBD1. Trimming removed 2 bases from V and 14 bases from J; junction bases left unmatched: 16. The germline CDR1 and CDR2 sequences are LNHDA and SQIVND (reference sequence). This CDR3 region has 15 residues. The CDR3 region is CASSIPQDREVFWTF. As DNA, the CDR3 is TGTGCCAGTAGTATACCCCAGGACAGGGAAGTCTTTTGGACCTTC.

The DNA of the CDR3 is TGTGCCAGCAGCATACTAGCGGGAGGCTACGAGCAGTACTTC. It is translated as CASSILAGGYEQYF. The chain has TRBV14 and TRBJ2-7, with TRBD2 matching over 12 bases. Germline V gene lookup returns CDR1 SGHDN and CDR2 FVKESK. CDR3 length equals 14 residues. V lost 5 bases to trimming and J lost 3 bases; unmatched junction nucleotides: 2. The whole variable domain, remainder taken from reference TRBV14 and TRBJ2-7, is EAGVTQFPSHSVIEKGQTVTLRCDPISGHDNLYWYRRVMGKEIKFLLHFVKESKQDESGMPNNRFLAERTGGTYSTLKVQPAELEDSGVYFCASSILAGGYEQYFGPGTRLTVT.

The V call is TRBV30, the J call TRBJ2-2, with 12 bases aligning to TRBD2. The CDR3 runs to 15 residues. V trimming: 3 bases; J trimming: 9 bases; junction bases outside the gene matches: 8. The germline V gene has CDR1 GTSNPN and CDR2 SVGIG (reference sequence). The CDR3 coding sequence is TGTGCCTGGAGACGGCTAGCGGGAGGGCCTCGGGAGCTGTTTTTT. Encoded protein: CAWRRLAGGPRELFF.